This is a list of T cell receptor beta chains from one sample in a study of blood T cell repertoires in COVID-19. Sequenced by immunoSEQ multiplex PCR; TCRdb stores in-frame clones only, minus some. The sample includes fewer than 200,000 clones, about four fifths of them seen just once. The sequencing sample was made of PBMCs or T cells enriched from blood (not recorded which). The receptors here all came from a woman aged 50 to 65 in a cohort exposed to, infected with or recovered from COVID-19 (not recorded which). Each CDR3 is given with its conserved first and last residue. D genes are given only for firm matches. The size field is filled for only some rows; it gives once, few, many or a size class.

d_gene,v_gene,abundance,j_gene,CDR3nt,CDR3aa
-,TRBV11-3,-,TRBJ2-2,TGTGCCAGCAGCTTCAGGGCAGGGAACACCGGGGAGCTGTTTTTT,CASSFRAGNTGELFF
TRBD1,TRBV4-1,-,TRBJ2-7,TGCGCCAGCAGCCAGGTTAGACAGGGGATTTACGAGCAGTACTTC,CASSQVRQGIYEQYF
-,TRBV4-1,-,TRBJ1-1,TGCGCCAGCAGCCAAGTGCGGGCGGGCGAAGCTTTCTTT,CASSQVRAGEAFF
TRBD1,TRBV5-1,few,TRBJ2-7,TGCGCCAGCAGCTTGGCGGGACAGGGGGCGCCCTACGAGCAGTACTTC,CASSLAGQGAPYEQYF
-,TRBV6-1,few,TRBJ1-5,TGTGCCAGCAGTGAAGCGGGGGCTGCCCGCAATCAGCCCCAGCATTTT,CASSEAGAARNQPQHF
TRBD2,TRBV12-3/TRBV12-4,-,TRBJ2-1,TGTGCCAGCAGTACATTAGCGGGGGTGGGACAGTTCTTC,CASSTLAGVGQFF
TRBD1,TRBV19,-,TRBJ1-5,TGTGCCAGTAGTGGCAGGGGGCAACAGCCCCAGCATTTT,CASSGRGQQPQHF
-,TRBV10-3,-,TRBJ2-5,TGTGCCATCAGTGAGTCGGGCAGGGAAGAGACCCAGTACTTC,CAISESGREETQYF
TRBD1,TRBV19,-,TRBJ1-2,TGTGCCAGTAAGGGACAGGGGGACTATGGCTACACCTTC,CASKGQGDYGYTF
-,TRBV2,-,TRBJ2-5,TGTGCCAGCAGTGAACAGGGCTGGGAGACCCAGTACTTC,CASSEQGWETQYF
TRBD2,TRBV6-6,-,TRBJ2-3,TGTGCCAGCATAGACGGGGGGTCACCAACAGATACGCAGTATTTT,CASIDGGSPTDTQYF
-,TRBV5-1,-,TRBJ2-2,TGCGCCAGCAGCTTGGGTTCGGGACAACCTACCGGGGAGCTGTTTTTT,CASSLGSGQPTGELFF
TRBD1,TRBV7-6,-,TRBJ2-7,TGTGCCAGCAGCACCCCGGGACAGGGATCCTACGAGCAGTACTTC,CASSTPGQGSYEQYF
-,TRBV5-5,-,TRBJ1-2,TGTGCCAGCAGTTCTCAACCAACAGGCTATGGCTACACCTTC,CASSSQPTGYGYTF
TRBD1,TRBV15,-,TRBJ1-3,TGTGCCACCAGCAAAGGGGACAGTAGGATCTCTGGAAACACCATATATTTT,CATSKGDSRISGNTIYF
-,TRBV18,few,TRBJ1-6,TGTGCCAGCTCACCATCAACAGGGATGTTTTCACCCCTCCACTTT,CASSPSTGMFSPLHF
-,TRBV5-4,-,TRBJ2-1,TGTGCCAGTCGAACTCGCGATTCGTACAATGAGCAGTTCTTC,CASRTRDSYNEQFF
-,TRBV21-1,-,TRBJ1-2,TGTGCCAGCAGCAAAGTAAGGGCGGACAGGGGGTTCAACTATGGCTACACCTTC,CASSKVRADRGFNYGYTF
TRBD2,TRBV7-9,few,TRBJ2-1,TGTGCCAGCAGCGCACTAGCGGGGAGAAACAATGAGCAGTTCTTC,CASSALAGRNNEQFF
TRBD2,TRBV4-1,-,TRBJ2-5,TGCGCCAGCAGCACCCGACTAGCGGGAGTAGAGACCCAGTACTTC,CASSTRLAGVETQYF
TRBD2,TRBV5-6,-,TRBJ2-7,TGTGCCAGCAGCAGCGGGGGATCCTACGAGCAGTACTTC,CASSSGGSYEQYF
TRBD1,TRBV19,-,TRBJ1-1,TGTGCCAGTAGTATCTTCGGGACAGGGGACACTGAAGCTTTCTTT,CASSIFGTGDTEAFF
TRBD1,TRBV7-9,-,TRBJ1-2,TGTGCCAGCAGCTTGGAGGGACAGGTCGGGGGCTACACCTTC,CASSLEGQVGGYTF
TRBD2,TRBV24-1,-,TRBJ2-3,TGTGCCACCAGGTCTAGCGGGACAGATACGCAGTATTTT,CATRSSGTDTQYF
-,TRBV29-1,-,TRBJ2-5,TGCAGCTCTCGTGGGCGGGGAAGGGCTCTGGGATCGGAGACCCAGTACTTC,CSSRGRGRALGSETQYF
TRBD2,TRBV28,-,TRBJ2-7,TGTGCCAGCAGAAACCGCGGGAGCTCCTACGAGCAGTACTTC,CASRNRGSSYEQYF
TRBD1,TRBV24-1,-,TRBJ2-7,TGTGCCACCAGTGAAAAGGGACAGGGAACAGGGGTGAGCTACGAGCAGTACTTC,CATSEKGQGTGVSYEQYF
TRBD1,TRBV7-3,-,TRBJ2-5,TGTGCCAGCAGCTTAGGTACAGGGGTTGGAGAGACCCAGTACTTC,CASSLGTGVGETQYF
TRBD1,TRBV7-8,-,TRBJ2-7,TGTGCCAGCAGCTGGGACCCTAGACAGGGGACCTCCTACGAGCAGTACTTC,CASSWDPRQGTSYEQYF
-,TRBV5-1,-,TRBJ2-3,TGCGCCAGCAGTACGACAGGTTTCACAGATACGCAGTATTTT,CASSTTGFTDTQYF
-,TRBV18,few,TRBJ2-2,TGTGCCAGCTCACCTGAACAGATCGGGAACACCGGGGAGCTGTTTTTT,CASSPEQIGNTGELFF
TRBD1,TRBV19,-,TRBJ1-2,TGTGCCAGTAGCCGGACAGGGGGCGACTATGGCTACACCTTC,CASSRTGGDYGYTF
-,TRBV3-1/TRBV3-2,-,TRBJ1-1,TGTGCCAGCAGCCAGGGAGGGATCGGGTCTGAAGCTTTCTTT,CASSQGGIGSEAFF
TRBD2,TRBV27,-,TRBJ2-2,TGTGCCAGCAGTCCCCTGAGGACTAGCGGGAGTTCCACCGGGGAGCTGTTTTTT,CASSPLRTSGSSTGELFF
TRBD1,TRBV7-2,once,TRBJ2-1,TGTGCCAGCAGCTCCGCACAGGGACAGCCAATTTACAATGAGCAGTTCTTC,CASSSAQGQPIYNEQFF
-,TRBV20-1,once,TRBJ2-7,TGCAGTGGTCGGGAGACCTACGAGCAGTACTTC,CSGRETYEQYF
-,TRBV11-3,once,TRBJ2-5,TGTGCCAGCAGCTTAAATTGTTCTCAGTACTTC,CASSLNCSQYF
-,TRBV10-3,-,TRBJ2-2,TGTGCCATCAGTCTTGAAATCCGGGGGACCGGGGAGCTGTTTTTT,CAISLEIRGTGELFF
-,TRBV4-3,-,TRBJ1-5,TGCGCCAGCAGCCAAGCCCGACAGCCTTGGCAGCCCCAGCATTTT,CASSQARQPWQPQHF
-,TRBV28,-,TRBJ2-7,TGTGCCAGCAGACCTCCGGGACACGGCGAGCAGTACTTC,CASRPPGHGEQYF